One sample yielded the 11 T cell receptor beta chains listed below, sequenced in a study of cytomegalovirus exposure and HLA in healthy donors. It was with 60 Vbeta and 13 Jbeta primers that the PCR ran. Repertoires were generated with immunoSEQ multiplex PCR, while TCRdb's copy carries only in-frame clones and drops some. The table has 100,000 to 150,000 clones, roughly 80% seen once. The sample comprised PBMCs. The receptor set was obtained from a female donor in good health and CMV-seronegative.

The CDR3 here is CARRGGPLREQYF. The DNA for the CDR3 is TGTGCCCGGCGGGGCGGACCACTACGAGAGCAGTACTTC. The genes are TRBV14 and TRBJ2-7; the D gene is possibly TRBD2 (6 bases). The germline gives CDR1 SGHDN, CDR2 FVKESK. This CDR3 is 13 amino acids long. The germline V and J ends were trimmed by 11 bases and 7 bases, with 21 bases remaining between them.

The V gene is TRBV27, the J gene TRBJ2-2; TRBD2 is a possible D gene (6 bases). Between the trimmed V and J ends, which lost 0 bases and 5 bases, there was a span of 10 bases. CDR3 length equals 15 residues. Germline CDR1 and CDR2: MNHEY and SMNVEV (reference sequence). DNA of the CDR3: TGTGCCAGCAGTTTATCTAGCGGTCCGACCGGGGAGCTGTTTTTT. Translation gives CASSLSSGPTGELFF.

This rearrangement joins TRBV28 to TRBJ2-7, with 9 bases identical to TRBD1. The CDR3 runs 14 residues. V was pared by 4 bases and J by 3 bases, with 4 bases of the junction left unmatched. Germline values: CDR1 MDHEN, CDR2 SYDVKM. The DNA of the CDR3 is TGTGCCAGCAGTTGGGGGACAGGGCACTACGAGCAGTACTTC. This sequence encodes CASSWGTGHYEQYF. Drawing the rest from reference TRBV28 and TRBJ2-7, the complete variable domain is DVKVTQSSRYLVKRTGEKVFLECVQDMDHENMFWYRQDPGLGLRLIYFSYDVKMKEKGDIPEGYSVSREKKERFSLILESASTNQTSMYLCASSWGTGHYEQYFGPGTRLTVT.

The CDR3 reads CSVDSPQGTDTQYF. In DNA form, the CDR3 reads TGCAGCGTGGACAGCCCACAGGGCACAGATACGCAGTATTTT. V gene TRBV29-1 combines with J gene TRBJ2-3; possible D gene TRBD1, 6 bases. The V gene lost 6 bases and the J gene lost 1 base, with 14 bases spanning the gap. CDR1 and CDR2 from the germline V gene are SQVTM and ANQGSEA. The CDR3 has 14 residues.

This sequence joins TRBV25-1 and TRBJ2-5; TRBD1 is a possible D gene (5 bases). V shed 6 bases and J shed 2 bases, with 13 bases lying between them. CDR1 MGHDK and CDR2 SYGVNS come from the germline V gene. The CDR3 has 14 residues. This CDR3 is CASSDGHEQETQYF. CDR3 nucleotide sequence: TGTGCCAGCAGCGACGGACACGAACAAGAGACCCAGTACTTC.

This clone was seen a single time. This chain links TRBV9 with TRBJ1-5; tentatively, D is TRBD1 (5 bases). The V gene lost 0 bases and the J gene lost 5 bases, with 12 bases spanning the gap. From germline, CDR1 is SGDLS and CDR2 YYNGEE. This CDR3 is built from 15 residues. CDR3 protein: CASSVVAGTDQPQHF. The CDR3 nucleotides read TGTGCCAGCAGCGTAGTAGCAGGGACTGATCAGCCCCAGCATTTT.

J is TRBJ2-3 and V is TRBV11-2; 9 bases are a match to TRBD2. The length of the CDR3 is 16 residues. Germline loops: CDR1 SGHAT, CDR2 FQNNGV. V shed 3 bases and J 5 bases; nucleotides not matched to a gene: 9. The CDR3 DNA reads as TGTGCCAGCAGCTTCAAGGCGGGAGGGCCCATAGATACGCAGTATTTT. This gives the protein CASSFKAGGPIDTQYF.

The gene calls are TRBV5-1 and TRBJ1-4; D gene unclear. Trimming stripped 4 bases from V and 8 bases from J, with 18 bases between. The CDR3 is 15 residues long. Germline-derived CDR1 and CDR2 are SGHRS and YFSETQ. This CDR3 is CASSLGGGQREKLFF. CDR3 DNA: TGCGCCAGCAGCCTCGGTGGCGGGCAGAGAGAAAAACTGTTTTTT.

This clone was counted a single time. CDR3 coding DNA: TGTGCCAGCAAACAGACAGGGGGGTTAATTGAAGCTTTCTTT. Translating it yields CASKQTGGLIEAFF. This rearrangement joins TRBV28 to TRBJ1-1, with 9 bases that match TRBD1. The V gene's germline CDR1 is MDHEN and CDR2 SYDVKM. The CDR3 loop spans 14 amino acids. V dropped 7 bases and J dropped 7; count of bases not matched to a gene: 10.

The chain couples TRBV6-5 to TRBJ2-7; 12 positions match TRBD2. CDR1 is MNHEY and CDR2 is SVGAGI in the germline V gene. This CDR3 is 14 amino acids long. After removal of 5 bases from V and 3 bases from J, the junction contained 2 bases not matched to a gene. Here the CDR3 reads CASSPTSGSYEQYF. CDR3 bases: TGTGCCAGCAGTCCGACTAGCGGGAGCTACGAGCAGTACTTC.

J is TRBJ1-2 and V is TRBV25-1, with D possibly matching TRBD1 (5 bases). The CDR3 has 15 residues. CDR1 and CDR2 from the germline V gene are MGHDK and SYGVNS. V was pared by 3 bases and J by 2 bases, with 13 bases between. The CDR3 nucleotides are TGTGCCAGCAGTGATGGGAGGGGATCGAACTATGGCTACACCTTC. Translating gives CASSDGRGSNYGYTF.